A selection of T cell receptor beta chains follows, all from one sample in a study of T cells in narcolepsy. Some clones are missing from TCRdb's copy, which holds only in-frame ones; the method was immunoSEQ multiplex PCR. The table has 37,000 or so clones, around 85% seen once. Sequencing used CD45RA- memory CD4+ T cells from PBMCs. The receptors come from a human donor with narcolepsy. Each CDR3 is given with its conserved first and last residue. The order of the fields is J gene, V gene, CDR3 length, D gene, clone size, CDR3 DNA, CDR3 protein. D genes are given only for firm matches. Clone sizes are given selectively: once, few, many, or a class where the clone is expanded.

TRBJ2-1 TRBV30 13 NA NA TGTGCGGGGACTCGAAATTCCTACAATGAGCAGTTCTTC CAGTRNSYNEQFF
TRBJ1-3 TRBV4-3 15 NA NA TGCGCCAGCAGCCAAGAAGCAGGCAAAGGAAACACCATATATTTT CASSQEAGKGNTIYF
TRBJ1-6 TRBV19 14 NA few TGTGCCAGTAGTTCCGGCGGGTATAATTCACCCCTCCACTTT CASSSGGYNSPLHF
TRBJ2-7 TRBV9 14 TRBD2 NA TGTGCCAGCAGCCCTCTAGCGGGGAGGAACGAGCAGTACTTC CASSPLAGRNEQYF
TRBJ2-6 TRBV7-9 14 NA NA TGTGCCAGCAGCTTAAGCTCTGGGGCCAACGTCCTGACTTTC CASSLSSGANVLTF
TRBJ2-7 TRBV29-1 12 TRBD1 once TGCAGCGTTGTTGGGACAGCCTACGAGCAGTACTTC CSVVGTAYEQYF
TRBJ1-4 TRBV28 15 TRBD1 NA TGTGCCAGCAGTACCAGACAGGGACGGGATGAAAAACTGTTTTTT CASSTRQGRDEKLFF
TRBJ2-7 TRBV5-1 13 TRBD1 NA TGCGCCAGCAGCTTAGCGACAGGGTACGAGCAGTACTTC CASSLATGYEQYF
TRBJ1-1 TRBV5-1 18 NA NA TGCGCCAGCAGCCCGTCGACGCCGGGCCTAACTAGAAACACTGAAGCTTTCTTT CASSPSTPGLTRNTEAFF
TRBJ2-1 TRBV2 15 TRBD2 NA TGTGCCAGCAGTGATAGCGGGGGGGCAAGAAATGAGCAGTTCTTC CASSDSGGARNEQFF
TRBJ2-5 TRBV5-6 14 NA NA TGTGCCAGCAGAAACGGGGGCAGGGCGGGGACCCAGTACTTC CASRNGGRAGTQYF
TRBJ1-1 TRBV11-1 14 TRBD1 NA TGTGCCAGCAGCTTCAGGGGGTTGAGGACTGAAGCTTTCTTT CASSFRGLRTEAFF
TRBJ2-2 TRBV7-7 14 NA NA TGTGCCAGCAGCTTAGAGGGGGGGACCGGGGAGCTGTTTTTT CASSLEGGTGELFF
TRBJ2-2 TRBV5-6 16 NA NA TGTGCCAGCACCCTGGGTTGGGGCTTAAACACCGGGGAGCTGTTTTTT CASTLGWGLNTGELFF
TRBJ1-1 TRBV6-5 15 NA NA TGTGCCACCTGGCCAACAGACAACTTGAACACTGAAGCTTTCTTT CATWPTDNLNTEAFF
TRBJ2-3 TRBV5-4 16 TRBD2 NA TGTGCCAGCAGCTTGTTAGCGGGGGACCTCACAGATACGCAGTATTTT CASSLLAGDLTDTQYF
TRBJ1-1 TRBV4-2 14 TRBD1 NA TGTGCCAGCAGCCTACGACAGGGGAACACTGAAGCTTTCTTT CASSLRQGNTEAFF
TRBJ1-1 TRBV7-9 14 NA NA TGTGCCAGCAGCTCCTGGACAGTGAACACTGAAGCTTTCTTT CASSSWTVNTEAFF
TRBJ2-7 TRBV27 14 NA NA TGTGCCAGCAGTTTAGGGTATCACGGGGACGAGCAGTACTTC CASSLGYHGDEQYF
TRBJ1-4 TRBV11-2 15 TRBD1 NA TGTGCCAGCAGCTTTGAGGACAGGGGGAATGAAAAACTGTTTTTT CASSFEDRGNEKLFF
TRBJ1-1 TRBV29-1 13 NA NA TGCAGCGTTGTCATCAGGCTGAACACTGAAGCTTTCTTT CSVVIRLNTEAFF
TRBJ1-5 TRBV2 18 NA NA TGTGCCAGCAGTGAAGGGCAGGGGTTATTGTCTAGCAATCAGCCCCAGCATTTT CASSEGQGLLSSNQPQHF
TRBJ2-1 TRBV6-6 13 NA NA TGTGCCAGCAGTTACAACAGAAACAATGAGCAGTTCTTC CASSYNRNNEQFF
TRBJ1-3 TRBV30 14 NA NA TGTGCCTGGAGCAGGGGCGACTCTGGAAACACCATATATTTT CAWSRGDSGNTIYF
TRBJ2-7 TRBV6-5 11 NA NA TGTGCCAGCAGTTACCGGGGCGAGCAGTACTTC CASSYRGEQYF
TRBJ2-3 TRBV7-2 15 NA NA TGTGCCAGCCGAGTGGGTAGCGCCCGCACAGATACGCAGTATTTT CASRVGSARTDTQYF
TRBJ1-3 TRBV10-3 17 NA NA TGTGCCATCAGTGAGTTTGGGCCTCTCAGCTCTGGAAACACCATATATTTT CAISEFGPLSSGNTIYF
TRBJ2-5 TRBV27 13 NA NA TGTGCCAGCAGTCCCGTAGGACAAGAGACCCAGTACTTC CASSPVGQETQYF
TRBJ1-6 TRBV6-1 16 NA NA TGTGCCAGCAGTGAAGAAGGGACGGTGGTTAATTCACCCCTCCACTTT CASSEEGTVVNSPLHF
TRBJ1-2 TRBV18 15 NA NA TGTGCCAGCTCACCGTTACAGGGTTTTTCGTTTGGCTACACCTTC CASSPLQGFSFGYTF
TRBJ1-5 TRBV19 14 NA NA TGTGCCAGTAGTATCCCCAGGGAGAATCAGCCCCAGCATTTT CASSIPRENQPQHF
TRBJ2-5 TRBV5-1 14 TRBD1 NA TGCGCCAGCAGCTTAGGGACAGCCCAAGAGACCCAGTACTTC CASSLGTAQETQYF
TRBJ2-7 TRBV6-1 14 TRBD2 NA TGTGCCAGCAGGGGGACTAGCGTTGCCTACGAGCAGTACTTC CASRGTSVAYEQYF
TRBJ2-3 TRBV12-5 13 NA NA TGTGCTAGTGGTTGGAGTTCCACAGATACGCAGTATTTT CASGWSSTDTQYF
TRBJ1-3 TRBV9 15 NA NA TGTGCCAGCAGCCCTAGATGGGGAGCTGGAAACACCATATATTTT CASSPRWGAGNTIYF
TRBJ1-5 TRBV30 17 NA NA TGTGCCTGGAGTGTACTTGGCAGCTCTTATAGCAATCAGCCCCAGCATTTT CAWSVLGSSYSNQPQHF
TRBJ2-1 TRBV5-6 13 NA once TGTGCCAGCAGCTCCGGGCCCTACAATGAGCAGTTCTTC CASSSGPYNEQFF
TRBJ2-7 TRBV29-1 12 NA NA TGCAGCGTTGAGACAGGTACGGACGAGCAGTACTTC CSVETGTDEQYF
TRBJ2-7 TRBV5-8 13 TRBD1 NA TGTGCCAGCAGCTTCCGACAGGGATACGAGCAGTACTTC CASSFRQGYEQYF
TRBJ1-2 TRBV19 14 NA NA TGTGCCAGTAGTTCATGGGCTGATAACTATGGCTACACCTTC CASSSWADNYGYTF
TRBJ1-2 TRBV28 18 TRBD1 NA TGTGCCAGCAGTTCCCCCGCGGGACAGGGGGTTTTGGGCTATGGCTACACCTTC CASSSPAGQGVLGYGYTF
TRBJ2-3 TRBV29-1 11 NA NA TGCAGCGTTTCCAGGGAAGATACGCAGTATTTT CSVSREDTQYF
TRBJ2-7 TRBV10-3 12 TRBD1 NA TGTGCCATCAGAGGGACAGGCTACGAGCAGTACTTC CAIRGTGYEQYF
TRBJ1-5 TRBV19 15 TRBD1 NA TGTGCCAGTAAGGCCCTGGACAGGGGACATCAGCCCCAGCATTTT CASKALDRGHQPQHF
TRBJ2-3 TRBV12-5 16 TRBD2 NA TGTGCTAGTGGACGGACTAGCGGGGTTATAACAGATACGCAGTATTTT CASGRTSGVITDTQYF
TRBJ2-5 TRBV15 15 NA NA TGTGCCACCAGCAGAGATCGGGACGGACAAGAGACCCAGTACTTC CATSRDRDGQETQYF
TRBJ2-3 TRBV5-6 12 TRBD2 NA TGTGCCAGCAGGCCGGGACTAGGGTCGCAGTATTTT CASRPGLGSQYF